The 29 T cell receptor beta chains below were found in one sample sequenced in a study of early T cells in non-severe SARS-CoV-2 infection. TCRdb itself ran the 5' RACE reads through MiXCR, one entry per CDR3 protein. Of about 50,000 distinct CDR3 sequences in the sample, under 7.5% were seen once. The specimen comprised whole blood, sampled at baseline. The receptors were gathered from an adult who was a healthcare worker with PCR-confirmed SARS-CoV-2 infection or an uninfected control (not recorded which).

This clonotype was observed at least ten times. This chain connects TRBV4-3 to TRBJ2-6; D is unclear. V shed 1 base and J shed 2 bases, with 9 bases lying between them. Germline V gene sequence: CDR1 LGHNA, CDR2 YSLEER. The CDR3 totals 16 residues. The CDR3 region has the DNA TGCGCCAGCAGCCAAGGGGAAGGGACTGGGGCCAACGTCCTGACTTTC. It is translated as CASSQGEGTGANVLTF.

This clonotype has at least ten counts. V is TRBV27 and J is TRBJ2-3; TRBD2 is a possible D gene (6 bases). The V end was cut by 11 bases, the J end by 5 bases, with 20 bases between. CDR3 length: 14 amino acids. Germline values: CDR1 MNHEY, CDR2 SMNVEV (reference sequence). CDR3 DNA: TGTGCCGTTTTTAGCGGTTGGGGCAGAGATACGCAGTATTTT. The encoded protein is CAVFSGWGRDTQYF.

The genes are TRBV15 and TRBJ2-1; D call uncertain. The CDR3 spans 13 residues. With 3 bases removed from V and 5 bases from J, the gap between germline ends came to 8 bases. Germline lookup yields CDR1 LNHNV and CDR2 YYDKDF (reference sequence). The DNA of the CDR3 is TGTGCCACCAGCAGGCGACTCGACAATGAGCAGTTCTTC. It encodes CATSRRLDNEQFF.

A few counts support this clonotype. This rearrangement joins TRBV18 to TRBJ2-5; TRBD2 is a possible D gene (5 bases). Trimming shortened V by 5 bases and J by 4 bases, and 8 bases separated the two germline ends. The germline V gene has CDR1 KGHSH and CDR2 LQKENI. CDR3 length: 12 amino acids. The CDR3 here is CASSKEVETQYF. CDR3 nucleotides: TGTGCCAGCTCAAAGGAGGTAGAGACCCAGTACTTC.

This clonotype has at least ten counts. This chain uses TRBV3-1 with TRBJ2-3; D perhaps matches TRBD1 (6 bases). Looked up from germline, CDR1 is LGHDT and CDR2 is YNNKEL (reference sequence). The CDR3 length is 14 residues. The V and J ends lost 6 bases and 3 bases respectively, with 13 bases between them. The CDR3 loop is CASSTGIFTDTQYF. The CDR3 nucleotides are TGTGCCAGCAGTACAGGGATATTTACAGATACGCAGTATTTT.

The chain recombines TRBV4-1 with TRBJ2-1; TRBD2 agrees at 7 bases. The CDR3 is made up of 14 amino acids. V lost 0 bases and J lost 8; bases outside the gene matches: 4. CDR1 and CDR2 from the germline V gene are MGHRA and YSYEKL. The CDR3 spells CASSQDPGRDEQFF. As DNA, the CDR3 is TGCGCCAGCAGCCAAGACCCAGGGAGGGATGAGCAGTTCTTC.

A few counts support this clonotype. The rearrangement links TRBV10-1 to TRBJ2-7; TRBD2 is a possible D gene (6 bases). The CDR3 sequence is 15 residues long. V shed 9 bases and J shed 3 bases, with 21 bases lying between them. Germline V gene data show CDR1 as WNHNN and CDR2 as SYGVQD (reference sequence). The CDR3 DNA reads TGCGCCAGAGCGCTCGGGGGTAACGAGGTCTACGAGCAGTACTTC. As protein: CARALGGNEVYEQYF.

The V gene is TRBV27, the J gene TRBJ2-7; 9 nucleotides agree with TRBD1. The CDR3 loop spans 14 amino acids. The germline CDR1 and CDR2 sequences are MNHEY and SMNVEV (reference sequence). Unmatched junction bases numbered 6, after V lost 5 bases and J lost 4 bases. Here the CDR3 DNA reads TGTGCCAGCAGTGGTAGACAGGGGGAATACGAGCAGTACTTC. It codes for CASSGRQGEYEQYF.

The sample holds a few counts of this clonotype. The gene calls are TRBV5-8 and TRBJ2-7, with 8 bases that match TRBD1. The J segment lost 2 bases and the V segment lost 4 bases, leaving 11 bases of the junction unmatched. The CDR3 totals 16 residues. Looked up from germline, CDR1 is SGHTS and CDR2 is YDEGEE. The CDR3 DNA reads TGTGCCAGCAGCCGTGCAGGGGGCGCGACCACCTACGAGCAGTACTTC. Its protein product is CASSRAGGATTYEQYF.

There are a few counts of this clonotype. This rearrangement joins TRBV7-9 to TRBJ1-2; the D gene is possibly TRBD1 (6 bases). V was clipped by 0 bases and J by 4 bases, with 9 bases between them. Germline CDR1 reads SEHNR; CDR2 reads FQNEAQ (reference sequence). This CDR3 spans 14 amino acids. This CDR3 is CASSLAQGGYGYTF. The CDR3, as DNA: TGTGCCAGCAGCTTAGCACAGGGAGGCTATGGCTACACCTTC. The full variable domain, with the rest looked up from reference TRBV7-9 and TRBJ1-2, is DTGVSQNPRHKITKRGQNVTFRCDPISEHNRLYWYRQTLGQGPEFLTYFQNEAQLEKSRLLSDRFSAERPKGSFSTLEIQRTEQGDSAMYLCASSLAQGGYGYTFGSGTRLTVV.

This clonotype occurred many times. The chain is built from TRBV19 and TRBJ2-5, with D possibly TRBD1 on 6 matching bases. Per germline, CDR1 LNHDA and CDR2 SQIVND (reference sequence). The ends were cut back, 5 bases at V and 9 bases at J, with 13 bases in the middle. The CDR3 length is 12 residues. The CDR3: CASSVGAGAQYF. In DNA form, the CDR3 reads TGTGCCAGTAGTGTGGGGGCAGGAGCCCAGTACTTC.

The genes are TRBV7-9 and TRBJ2-2; D remains unclear. Germline CDR1 and CDR2: SEHNR and FQNEAQ (reference sequence). This CDR3 has 14 amino acids. Trimming took 6 bases from V and 8 from J, leaving 16 bases between them. The CDR3 bases are TGTGCCAGCAGGGATGGCAGGTCCCCGGGGGAGCTGTTTTTT. Encoded protein: CASRDGRSPGELFF.

This clonotype came up many times. V is TRBV25-1 and J is TRBJ1-3; D gene uncertain. The V and J ends lost 1 base and 4 bases respectively, with 14 bases between them. The CDR3 consists of 16 residues. Germline CDR1 MGHDK, CDR2 SYGVNS. The CDR3 DNA follows: TGTGCCAGCAGTGAATTAGGCCATACGATCGGAAACACCATATATTTT. Protein product: CASSELGHTIGNTIYF.

The rearrangement uses TRBV12-3 or TRBV12-4 and TRBJ2-6, with 9 bases matching TRBD1. Germline trimming cut 5 bases from V and 4 bases from J; bases unmatched to any gene: 6. The CDR3 is made up of 16 amino acids. The CDR3 bases are TGTGCCAGCAGTCTTGGACAGGGGTCCGGGGCCAACGTCCTGACTTTC. This codes for CASSLGQGSGANVLTF.

Only a few counts were recorded for this clonotype. The chain has TRBV11-2 and TRBJ2-5, with TRBD2 matching 9 bases. Germline assignment: CDR1 SGHAT and CDR2 FQNNGV. V lost 0 bases and J lost 5; bases outside the gene matches: 7. The CDR3 spans 16 residues. The CDR3, as DNA: TGTGCCAGCAGCTTAGAGGAGATAGCGGGAGTGGAGACCCAGTACTTC. This encodes CASSLEEIAGVETQYF.

The sample holds many counts of this clonotype. The chain combines TRBV7-2 with TRBJ2-3, with 7 bases that match TRBD2. Trimming at V came to 0 bases and at J to 5 bases, leaving 8 bases not matched to a gene. Germline V CDR1 and CDR2: SGHTA, FQGNSA. This CDR3 spans 16 amino acids. The CDR3 protein is CASSLAGGSSGDTQYF. The CDR3 region has the DNA TGTGCCAGCAGCTTAGCGGGCGGGAGTTCGGGAGATACGCAGTATTTT.

This sequence joins TRBV28 and TRBJ1-2; D might be TRBD1 (5 bases). V lost 4 bases and J lost 4, with 13 bases in between. The CDR3 spans 14 residues. Germline V lookup: CDR1 MDHEN, CDR2 SYDVKM. The CDR3 DNA is TGTGCCAGCAGTTGGGACGTCGGCAGCTATGGCTACACCTTC. Translation gives CASSWDVGSYGYTF.

This clonotype turned up a few times. J is TRBJ2-7 and V is TRBV15, with D unclear. The length of the CDR3 is 12 residues. Germline CDR1 LNHNV, CDR2 YYDKDF (reference sequence). V dropped 0 bases and J dropped 7 bases, with 7 bases sitting between them. The CDR3 nucleotides read TGTGCCACCAGCAGAGATGGGCTGGAGCAGTACTTC. Protein: CATSRDGLEQYF. Full variable domain (remainder filled in from reference TRBV15 and TRBJ2-7): DAMVIQNPRYQVTQFGKPVTLSCSQTLNHNVMYWYQQKSSQAPKLLFHYYDKDFNNEADTPDNFQSRRPNTSFCFLDIRSPGLGDTAMYLCATSRDGLEQYFGPGTRLTVT.

This clonotype was detected ten times or more. The chain combines TRBV18 with TRBJ2-7, with D possibly matching TRBD1 (6 bases). Trimming took 1 base from V and 0 from J, leaving 16 bases between them. Germline lookup yields CDR1 KGHSH and CDR2 LQKENI. This CDR3 is 17 amino acids long. The CDR3 nucleotides read TGTGCCAGCTCACCACGAAAGACAGGTCCAAGCTCCTACGAGCAGTACTTC. It specifies CASSPRKTGPSSYEQYF.

The chain is built from TRBV18 and TRBJ2-7; possible D gene TRBD1, 6 bases. Deletions cut 5 bases from V and 6 bases from J, with 20 bases between. Germline loops: CDR1 KGHSH, CDR2 LQKENI. The CDR3 extends over 15 amino acids. The CDR3 protein is CASSEATGALGEQYF. The CDR3 coding sequence is TGTGCCAGCTCAGAGGCGACAGGCGCCCTTGGCGAGCAGTACTTC.

This clonotype was seen a few times. The genes are TRBV20-1 and TRBJ1-5, with 8 bases aligning to TRBD1. CDR3 length equals 16 residues. CDR1 is DFQATT and CDR2 is SNEGSKA in the germline V gene (reference sequence). Losses at the gene ends were 0 bases for V and 4 bases for J; bases not matched to a gene: 8. The CDR3 here is CSARDLQGAINQPQHF. The CDR3 nucleotides are TGCAGTGCTAGAGATCTCCAGGGGGCGATTAATCAGCCCCAGCATTTT.

This clonotype was recorded many times. The chain combines TRBV20-1 with TRBJ1-1, with TRBD1 matching over 7 bases. The CDR3 runs to 12 residues. Germline V gene data show CDR1 as DFQATT and CDR2 as SNEGSKA (reference sequence). V was pared by 0 bases and J by 8 bases, with 3 bases of the junction left unmatched. This CDR3 is CSAREWTGEAFF. CDR3 sequence (DNA): TGCAGTGCTAGAGAATGGACAGGCGAAGCTTTCTTT.

As DNA, the CDR3 is TGCAGCGCTTGGACAGGTTTTAACACTGAAGCTTTCTTT. Its protein product is CSAWTGFNTEAFF. This chain connects TRBV29-1 to TRBJ1-1; 7 bases match TRBD1. Germline-derived CDR1 and CDR2 are SQVTM and ANQGSEA. The trim removed 7 bases at V and 2 bases at J, leaving 7 bases unmatched. This CDR3 is built from 13 residues.

The chain is built from TRBV7-9 and TRBJ1-1; D is ambiguous. Looked up from germline, CDR1 is SEHNR and CDR2 is FQNEAQ (reference sequence). CDR3 length equals 14 residues. The V gene lost 4 bases and the J gene lost 8 bases, with 17 bases spanning the gap. CDR3 protein: CASSSQLLLTEAFF. The CDR3 region has the DNA TGTGCCAGCAGCTCTCAACTACTCTTAACAGAAGCTTTCTTT.

The sample holds a few counts of this clonotype. J is TRBJ2-1 and V is TRBV27, with 7 nucleotides matching TRBD2. This CDR3 comprises 14 residues. Germline V gene data show CDR1 as MNHEY and CDR2 as SMNVEV (reference sequence). Trimming removed 4 bases from V and 7 bases from J; junction bases left unmatched: 7. CDR3: CASSSGGGMNEQFF. The CDR3 DNA sequence: TGTGCCAGCAGTTCCGGGGGAGGGATGAATGAGCAGTTCTTC.

This clonotype was detected a few times. This chain uses TRBV6-1 with TRBJ2-1; D remains ambiguous. Germline V gene sequence: CDR1 MNHNS, CDR2 SASEGT. This CDR3 spans 15 amino acids. Trimming stripped 0 bases from V and 3 bases from J, with 9 bases between. CDR3 sequence (DNA): TGTGCCAGCAGTGAAGCAGGGTATAACTACAATGAGCAGTTCTTC. Encoded protein: CASSEAGYNYNEQFF.

This clonotype has at least ten counts. The CDR3 bases are TGTGCCAGCAGTTTAGCCCAGGGGACCGGGGAGCTGTTTTTT. This translates into CASSLAQGTGELFF. V is TRBV27 and J is TRBJ2-2; D might be TRBD1 (6 bases). Germline CDR1 reads MNHEY; CDR2 reads SMNVEV (reference sequence). The CDR3 has 14 residues. Trimming stripped 2 bases from V and 5 bases from J, with 9 bases between.

This clonotype has a count of ten or more. The gene calls are TRBV9 and TRBJ2-7; TRBD1 matches at 9 bases. The CDR3 is 15 amino acids. CDR1 is SGDLS and CDR2 is YYNGEE in the germline V gene. The V segment lost 0 bases and the J segment 6 bases; nucleotides outside the gene matches: 7. The CDR3 loop is CASSVGMGQGGEQYF. The CDR3 region has the DNA TGTGCCAGCAGCGTAGGTATGGGACAGGGAGGCGAGCAGTACTTC. The complete variable domain, with remaining parts taken from reference TRBV9 and TRBJ2-7, reads DSGVTQTPKHLITATGQRVTLRCSPRSGDLSVYWYQQSLDQGLQFLIQYYNGEERAKGNILERFSAQQFPDLHSELNLSSLELGDSALYFCASSVGMGQGGEQYFGPGTRLTVT.

The chain combines TRBV5-1 with TRBJ2-7; 7 bases match TRBD1. CDR1 and CDR2 from the germline V gene are SGHRS and YFSETQ. The CDR3 sequence is 13 residues long. Trimming removed 0 bases from V and 6 bases from J; junction bases left unmatched: 3. The CDR3 loop is CASSLVSGGEQYF. CDR3 sequence (DNA): TGCGCCAGCAGCTTGGTGTCAGGGGGCGAGCAGTACTTC.